These 18 T cell receptor beta chains came from one sample sequenced in a study of control samples from healthy donors and cancer patients. Method: immunoSEQ multiplex PCR; TCRdb's copy keeps in-frame clones and lacks some. This table holds about 160,000 clones, over 85% found once. The sample was blood. Receptors originate from a woman aged 40 to 55 in good health.

The genes are TRBV5-1 and TRBJ2-1; 9 bases agree with TRBD1. Germline V gene sequence: CDR1 SGHRS, CDR2 YFSETQ. Trimming removed 4 bases from V and 6 bases from J; junction bases left unmatched: 5. The CDR3 has 14 amino acids. Here the CDR3 DNA reads TGCGCCAGCAGCCGGGACAGGGAGGCCAATGAGCAGTTCTTC. Residues: CASSRDREANEQFF.

The chain carries TRBV27 and TRBJ1-5; TRBD1 matches 8 bases. Germline CDR1 and CDR2: MNHEY and SMNVEV (reference sequence). The trim removed 1 base at V and 2 bases at J, leaving 4 bases unmatched. CDR3 length: 16 amino acids. CDR3 bases: TGTGCCAGCAGTTTATTAGGACAGGGCCGCAATCAGCCCCAGCATTTT. Its translation is CASSLLGQGRNQPQHF.

The rearrangement joins TRBV9 to TRBJ2-5; no definite D call. With 0 bases removed from V and 5 bases from J, the gap between germline ends came to 17 bases. The CDR3 has 16 residues. In germline, CDR1 is SGDLS, CDR2 YYNGEE. CDR3 residues: CASSVGARPLRETQYF. The DNA for the CDR3 is TGTGCCAGCAGCGTAGGGGCACGGCCTTTGAGGGAGACCCAGTACTTC. The whole variable domain, filled in from reference TRBV9 and TRBJ2-5, reads DSGVTQTPKHLITATGQRVTLRCSPRSGDLSVYWYQQSLDQGLQFLIQYYNGEERAKGNILERFSAQQFPDLHSELNLSSLELGDSALYFCASSVGARPLRETQYFGPGTRLLVL.

This chain joins TRBV10-3 and TRBJ2-6, with D unresolved. There are 19 residues in the CDR3. V lost 7 bases and J lost 1, with 23 bases in between. Germline values: CDR1 ENHRY, CDR2 SYGVKD. This chain's CDR3 is CAINQLGPGGESGANVLTF. CDR3 nucleotide sequence: TGTGCCATCAACCAGTTAGGCCCGGGTGGGGAATCTGGGGCCAACGTCCTGACTTTC.

The CDR3 DNA sequence: TGTGCCAGCAGGAGAATGGGGAACACTGAAGCTTTCTTT. Residues: CASRRMGNTEAFF. The chain couples TRBV5-6 to TRBJ1-1; D uncertain. This CDR3 has 13 amino acids. Germline loops: CDR1 SGHDT, CDR2 YYEEEE. V was shortened by 5 bases and J by 1 base, with 9 bases between the two germline ends.

CDR3 loop: CASSYSAGQSYGYTF. CDR3 nucleotides: TGTGCCAGCAGTTACTCGGCAGGGCAATCCTATGGCTACACCTTC. This chain uses TRBV6-2 or TRBV6-3 with TRBJ1-2, with a tentative D call TRBD1 (5 bases). The CDR3 has 15 residues. The germline CDR1 and CDR2 sequences are MNHEY and SVGEGT. Deletions cut 0 bases from V and 4 bases from J, with 12 bases between.

The chain has TRBV5-4 and TRBJ1-2, with D hard to call. V lost 5 bases, J lost 4 bases, and 9 bases lay in between. CDR3 size: 12 residues. Germline-derived CDR1 and CDR2 are SGHNT and YYREEE (reference sequence). The CDR3: CASSSTFYGYTF. The CDR3 DNA reads TGTGCCAGCAGTTCAACTTTCTATGGCTACACCTTC.

A note on this clone: Other DNA sequences in the same sample also yield this CDR3. V is TRBV19 and J is TRBJ1-1; TRBD1 aligns across 8 bases. V trimming: 4 bases; J trimming: 4 bases; junction bases outside the gene matches: 2. The CDR3 has 13 amino acids. CDR1 and CDR2 (germline): LNHDA, SQIVND (reference sequence). CDR3 amino acids: CASSNTGGTEAFF. The CDR3 region has the DNA TGTGCCAGTAGTAATACAGGGGGCACTGAAGCTTTCTTT.

This chain joins TRBV6-2 or TRBV6-3 and TRBJ1-5; a possible D gene is TRBD1 (6 bases). This CDR3 is 15 amino acids long. Trimming removed 6 bases from V and 0 bases from J, with 12 bases in between. Germline CDR1 is MNHEY and CDR2 is SVGEGT. CDR3 sequence reads: CASSQHRDSNQPQHF. The CDR3 DNA reads TGTGCCAGCAGCCAACACAGGGATAGCAATCAGCCCCAGCATTTT.

This chain links TRBV6-2 or TRBV6-3 with TRBJ1-2; no firm D call. CDR1 is MNHEY and CDR2 is SVGEGT in the germline V gene. V was shortened by 2 bases and J by 8 bases, with 15 bases between the two germline ends. There are 14 residues in the CDR3. The CDR3 reads CASSYQNPRRGYTF. The CDR3 nucleotides are TGTGCCAGCAGTTACCAAAACCCCCGCCGGGGCTACACCTTC.

The chain joins TRBV7-2 to TRBJ2-4, with 8 bases aligning to TRBD1. Germline CDR1 is SGHTA and CDR2 is FQGNSA. The CDR3 runs to 17 residues. With V trimmed by 0 bases and J by 6 bases, 10 bases remained unmatched. The CDR3 sequence: CASSLALTGDGGNIQYF. In nucleotides, the CDR3 is TGTGCCAGCAGCTTAGCCCTGACAGGGGATGGTGGAAACATTCAGTACTTC.

The V call is TRBV27, the J call TRBJ2-5; TRBD2 is a possible D gene (6 bases). CDR3 size: 14 residues. Germline V gene lookup returns CDR1 MNHEY and CDR2 SMNVEV (reference sequence). Trimming left V 4 bases short and J 5 bases short, with 14 bases between. The CDR3 DNA follows: TGTGCCAGCAGTTCCAGGACTACGGTTGAGACCCAGTACTTC. This sequence encodes CASSSRTTVETQYF.

The chain uses TRBV2 and TRBJ1-2; possibly TRBD1 for D (6 bases). The CDR3 totals 15 residues. Trimming removed 6 bases from V and 3 bases from J, with 17 bases in between. In germline, CDR1 is SNHLY, CDR2 FYNNEI. The CDR3 is CASRSEGGLYYGYTF. In DNA form, the CDR3 reads TGTGCCAGCAGATCAGAGGGGGGGCTGTACTATGGCTACACCTTC.

The chain couples TRBV11-2 to TRBJ1-5; tentative D call: TRBD1 (5 bases). The CDR3 contains 15 residues. Per the germline V gene, CDR1 is SGHAT and CDR2 is FQNNGV. The V end was cut by 5 bases, the J end by 4 bases, with 15 bases between. The CDR3 here is CASSPGTAINQPQHF. The CDR3 coding sequence is TGTGCCAGCAGCCCAGGGACTGCGATAAATCAGCCCCAGCATTTT. The full variable domain, its missing parts supplied by reference TRBV11-2 and TRBJ1-5, is EAGVAQSPRYKIIEKRQSVAFWCNPISGHATLYWYQQILGQGPKLLIQFQNNGVVDDSQLPKDRFSAERLKGVDSTLKIQPAKLEDSAVYLCASSPGTAINQPQHFGDGTRLSIL.

V and J are TRBV9 and TRBJ2-1; D might be TRBD1 (5 bases). Trimming stripped 3 bases from V and 8 bases from J, with 15 bases between. The CDR3 has 14 residues. Germline V gene sequence: CDR1 SGDLS, CDR2 YYNGEE. As DNA, the CDR3 is TGTGCCAGCAGCGCCAGGGCCACCGTCGATGAGCAGTTCTTC. Translation gives CASSARATVDEQFF.

This clone is medium-sized. The chain is built from TRBV6-2 or TRBV6-3 and TRBJ2-3; 7 nucleotides align to TRBD1. The V gene's germline CDR1 is MNHEY and CDR2 SVGEGT. With V trimmed by 6 bases and J by 5 bases, 5 bases remained unmatched. This CDR3 has 13 amino acids. CDR3 bases: TGTGCCAGCAGCGCAACAGGGGAAGATACGCAGTATTTT. Translated: CASSATGEDTQYF.

The chain employs TRBV21-1 and TRBJ2-3. TRBV21-1 is designated a pseudogene. The CDR3 consists of 13 residues. The CDR3 is CARPGATQVTQYF. The CDR3 DNA is TGTGCCAGACCCGGGGCCACGCAGGTTACGCAGTATTTT.

The V gene is TRBV18, the J gene TRBJ1-1; D possibly corresponds to TRBD1 (5 bases). CDR1 is KGHSH, CDR2 LQKENI, per germline. The CDR3 has 17 residues. Trimming stripped 3 bases from V and 4 bases from J, with 21 bases between. CDR3 protein: CASSPPNRGRGGTEAFF. The CDR3 coding sequence is TGTGCCAGCTCACCCCCGAATAGAGGTCGGGGGGGCACTGAAGCTTTCTTT.